The 5 T cell receptor beta chains in this list originate from one sample, sequenced in a study of OX40 agonist ivuxolimab in advanced cancers. Receptor amplification or capture employed the immunoSEQ multiplex PCR assay. What TCRdb holds here is the immuneACCESS table cut down to in-frame rearrangements. Part of the clones is not present; checked against another copy, under half of the missing clones reflect an unresolved V gene, and the others are unexplained. The sample includes 98,000 or so clones, with about 85% observed a single time. The ten largest clones add up to around 0.8% of the sample. Sequencing used CD4+ or CD8+ T cells sorted from blood, obtained in a trial of the OX40 agonist ivuxolimab. These receptors all stem from an adult with an advanced solid tumor such as melanoma, head and neck, liver or kidney cancer.

This chain connects TRBV5-1 to TRBJ2-6; weak D call: TRBD1 (5 bases). Germline values: CDR1 SGHRS, CDR2 YFSETQ. The CDR3 has 17 amino acids. Trimming took off 4 bases at V and 1 base at J, with 15 bases between the two ends. This CDR3 is CASSLFPQGSGANVLTF. The CDR3 DNA sequence: TGCGCCAGCAGCCTTTTCCCCCAGGGTTCTGGGGCCAACGTCCTGACTTTC.

The chain employs TRBV7-2 and TRBJ2-1; TRBD2 matches 8 bases. The trim removed 1 base at V and 15 bases at J, leaving 8 bases unmatched. CDR1 and CDR2 (germline): SGHTA, FQGNSA. This CDR3 spans 13 amino acids. CDR3 coding DNA: TGTGCCAGCAGCTTAGAGGAGCGGGAGACGAGGTTCTTC. Translating it yields CASSLEERETRFF.

The rearrangement links TRBV4-1 to TRBJ2-1, with D maybe TRBD1 (6 bases). The CDR3 is 13 amino acids. Trimming stripped 1 base from V and 9 bases from J, with 10 bases between. The V gene's germline CDR1 is MGHRA and CDR2 YSYEKL. CDR3 nucleotide sequence: TGCGCCAGCAGCCAAGCAGGGGTTCCTGAGCAGTTCTTC. Its translation is CASSQAGVPEQFF.

V is TRBV30 and J is TRBJ1-2, with TRBD1 identical over 10 bases. The CDR3 covers 19 residues. Trimming removed 0 bases from V and 4 bases from J; junction bases left unmatched: 17. The V gene's germline CDR1 is GTSNPN and CDR2 SVGIG (reference sequence). The CDR3 region has the DNA TGTGCCTGGAGTGTAAGGGTAACGGGGACAGGGGAGATCCCCTATGGCTACACCTTC. This codes for CAWSVRVTGTGEIPYGYTF. Full variable domain (outside the CDR3, taken from reference TRBV30 and TRBJ1-2): SQTIHQWPATLVQPVGSPLSLECTVEGTSNPNLYWYRQAAGRGLQLLFYSVGIGQISSEVPQNLSASRPQDRQFILSSKKLLLSDSGFYLCAWSVRVTGTGEIPYGYTFGSGTRLTVV.

This clone has a single count. V and J are TRBV5-1 and TRBJ1-1; D is unresolved. Germline lookup yields CDR1 SGHRS and CDR2 YFSETQ. The CDR3 has 12 residues. V shed 7 bases and J shed 1 base, with 8 bases lying between them. The CDR3 spells CASGERNTEAFF. In DNA, the CDR3 is TGCGCCAGCGGTGAACGGAACACTGAAGCTTTCTTT.